The 11 T cell receptor beta chains below come from one sample, sequenced in a study of shared clonotypes between healthy human individuals. Sequenced by immunoSEQ multiplex PCR; TCRdb stores in-frame clones only, minus some. The sample lists about 470,000 clones, 75% to 85% seen once, with about 13% in the top ten. The sequencing input was PBMCs. All receptors come from a woman in her thirties or forties in good health. Some clones in this sample may be carry-over from other donors' samples.

A few counts support this clone. The V and J genes are TRBV6-1 and TRBJ1-1; no definite D call. Per germline, CDR1 MNHNS and CDR2 SASEGT. The CDR3 runs to 12 residues. Trimming took off 9 bases at V and 0 bases at J, with 8 bases between the two ends. The CDR3: CASTLMNTEAFF. CDR3 DNA sequence: TGTGCCAGTACCCTAATGAACACTGAAGCTTTCTTT.

The chain couples TRBV28 to TRBJ2-3, with D tentatively TRBD1 (6 bases). V was trimmed by 6 bases and J by 3 bases, leaving 13 bases between them. This CDR3 spans 14 amino acids. In germline, CDR1 is MDHEN, CDR2 SYDVKM. The CDR3 sequence: CASSKGVWTDTQYF. CDR3 DNA: TGTGCCAGCAGCAAGGGGGTTTGGACAGATACGCAGTATTTT. The complete variable domain, with remaining parts taken from reference TRBV28 and TRBJ2-3, reads DVKVTQSSRYLVKRTGEKVFLECVQDMDHENMFWYRQDPGLGLRLIYFSYDVKMKEKGDIPEGYSVSREKKERFSLILESASTNQTSMYLCASSKGVWTDTQYFGPGTRLTVL.

This clone was counted once. J is TRBJ2-1 and V is TRBV11-2, with 9 bases lining up with TRBD2. Germline-derived CDR1 and CDR2 are SGHAT and FQNNGV. J gave up 8 bases and V 7 bases, and 12 bases lay outside the gene matches. The CDR3 totals 15 residues. CDR3 nucleotide sequence: TGTGCCAGCACCGCGATAGCGGGAGAATTCCATGAGCAGTTCTTC. Translated: CASTAIAGEFHEQFF.

The chain combines TRBV28 with TRBJ2-7, with D perhaps matching TRBD2 (5 bases). The V end lost 4 bases, the J end lost 0 bases, and 13 bases lay between the germline ends. The CDR3 loop spans 15 amino acids. Germline values: CDR1 MDHEN, CDR2 SYDVKM. The CDR3 protein is CASSWGGRDSYEQYF. The CDR3 DNA sequence: TGTGCCAGCAGTTGGGGTGGGAGAGACTCCTACGAGCAGTACTTC.

The gene calls are TRBV7-6 and TRBJ2-3; 12 nucleotides line up with TRBD2. The germline CDR1 and CDR2 sequences are SGHVS and FNYEAQ. The CDR3 extends over 16 amino acids. Trimming removed 5 bases from V and 2 bases from J; junction bases left unmatched: 5. The CDR3 sequence is CASSPGLAGHTDTQYF. Written as DNA, the CDR3 is TGTGCCAGCAGCCCAGGACTAGCGGGGCACACAGATACGCAGTATTTT.

The V call is TRBV5-1, the J call TRBJ2-7; D is possibly TRBD1 (6 bases). Germline V gene lookup returns CDR1 SGHRS and CDR2 YFSETQ. V dropped 0 bases and J dropped 3 bases, with 13 bases sitting between them. The CDR3 is 15 residues long. The CDR3 bases are TGCGCCAGCAGCTTGGACAGGGCCAGAATCTACGAGCAGTACTTC. Protein sequence: CASSLDRARIYEQYF.

Of note for this clone: A read error may explain this, as a much larger clone is one base away. The CDR3 DNA is TGTGCCAGCAGCCCTCCGGGGTTGAGGGGCTACACCTTC. It encodes CASSPPGLRGYTF. The rearrangement joins TRBV28 to TRBJ1-2, with D unresolved. Trimming pared 6 bases from V and 8 bases from J, leaving 16 bases between. The V gene's germline CDR1 is MDHEN and CDR2 SYDVKM. The CDR3 is 13 residues long.

The CDR3 DNA is TGTGCCACCAGCAGGGGGGACAACTACAATGAGCAGTTCTTC. This encodes CATSRGDNYNEQFF. The genes are TRBV15 and TRBJ2-1; TRBD1 might be the D (6 bases). Germline-derived CDR1 and CDR2 are LNHNV and YYDKDF (reference sequence). V was cut by 3 bases and J by 3 bases, with 9 bases left in between. The CDR3 covers 14 residues. The complete variable domain, with remaining parts taken from reference TRBV15 and TRBJ2-1, reads DAMVIQNPRYQVTQFGKPVTLSCSQTLNHNVMYWYQQKSSQAPKLLFHYYDKDFNNEADTPDNFQSRRPNTSFCFLDIRSPGLGDTAMYLCATSRGDNYNEQFFGPGTRLTVL.

This clone appeared once. This CDR3 is CASSPTEGGQETQYF. DNA of the CDR3: TGCGCCAGCAGCCCTACCGAGGGGGGGCAAGAGACCCAGTACTTC. V usage is TRBV5-1 and J usage is TRBJ2-5; the D gene is possibly TRBD2 (7 bases). Trimming stripped 4 bases from V and 2 bases from J, with 15 bases between. CDR3 length: 15 residues. The germline CDR1 and CDR2 sequences are SGHRS and YFSETQ.

The chain links TRBV11-1 to TRBJ2-7; D is tentatively TRBD1 or TRBD2 (5 bases each). The CDR3 spans 16 residues. Germline V gene sequence: CDR1 SGHAT, CDR2 FQDESV (reference sequence). The V gene lost 5 bases and the J gene lost 0 bases, with 17 bases spanning the gap. The CDR3 sequence: CASSLLRGRNSYEQYF. CDR3 bases: TGTGCCAGCAGCCTCCTGAGGGGACGCAACTCCTACGAGCAGTACTTC.

The chain recombines TRBV11-3 with TRBJ2-1, with TRBD1 matching 7 bases. The CDR3 extends over 12 amino acids. Germline V gene lookup returns CDR1 SGHNT and CDR2 YENEEA. The V and J ends lost 5 bases and 7 bases, in that order; junction bases with no gene match: 2. CDR3 bases: TGTGCCAGCAGCCGGGACAGTAATGAGCAGTTCTTC. This codes for CASSRDSNEQFF.